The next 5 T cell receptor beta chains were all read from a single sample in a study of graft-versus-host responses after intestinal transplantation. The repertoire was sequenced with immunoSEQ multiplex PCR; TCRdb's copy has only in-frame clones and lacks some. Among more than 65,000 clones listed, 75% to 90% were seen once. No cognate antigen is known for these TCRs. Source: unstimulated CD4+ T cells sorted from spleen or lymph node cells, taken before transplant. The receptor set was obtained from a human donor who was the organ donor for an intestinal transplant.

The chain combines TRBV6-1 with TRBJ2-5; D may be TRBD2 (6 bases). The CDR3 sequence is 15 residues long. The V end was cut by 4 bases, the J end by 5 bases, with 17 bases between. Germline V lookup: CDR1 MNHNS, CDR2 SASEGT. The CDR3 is CASSGGFWGGETQYF. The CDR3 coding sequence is TGTGCCAGCAGTGGAGGGTTTTGGGGAGGCGAGACCCAGTACTTC.

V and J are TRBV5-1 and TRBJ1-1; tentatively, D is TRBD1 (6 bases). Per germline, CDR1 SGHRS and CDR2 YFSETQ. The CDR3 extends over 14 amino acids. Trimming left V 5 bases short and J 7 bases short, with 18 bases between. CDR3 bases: TGCGCCAGCAGGGGGAAGGGGGATTGGAGTGAAGCTTTCTTT. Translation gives CASRGKGDWSEAFF.

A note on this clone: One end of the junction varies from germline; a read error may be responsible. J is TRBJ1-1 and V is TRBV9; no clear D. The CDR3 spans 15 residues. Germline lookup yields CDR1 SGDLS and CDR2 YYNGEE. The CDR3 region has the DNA TGTGCCAGCAGCCCCCAGAGTGGCAGGAACACTGAAGCCTTCTTT. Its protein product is CASSPQSGRNTEAFF.

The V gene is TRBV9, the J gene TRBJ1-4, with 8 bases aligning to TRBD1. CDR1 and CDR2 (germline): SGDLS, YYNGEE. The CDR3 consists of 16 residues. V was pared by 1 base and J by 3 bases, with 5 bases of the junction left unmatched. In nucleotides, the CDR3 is TGTGCCAGCAGCGTATCCCCGGGACAGGCTAATGAAAAACTGTTTTTT. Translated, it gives CASSVSPGQANEKLFF.

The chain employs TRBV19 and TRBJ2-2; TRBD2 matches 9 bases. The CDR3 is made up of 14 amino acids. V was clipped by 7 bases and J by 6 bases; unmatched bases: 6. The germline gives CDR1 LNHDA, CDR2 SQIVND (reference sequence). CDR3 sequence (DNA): TGTGCCAGTATACAGCGGGGGGATTCCGGGGAGCTGTTTTTT. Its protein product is CASIQRGDSGELFF.